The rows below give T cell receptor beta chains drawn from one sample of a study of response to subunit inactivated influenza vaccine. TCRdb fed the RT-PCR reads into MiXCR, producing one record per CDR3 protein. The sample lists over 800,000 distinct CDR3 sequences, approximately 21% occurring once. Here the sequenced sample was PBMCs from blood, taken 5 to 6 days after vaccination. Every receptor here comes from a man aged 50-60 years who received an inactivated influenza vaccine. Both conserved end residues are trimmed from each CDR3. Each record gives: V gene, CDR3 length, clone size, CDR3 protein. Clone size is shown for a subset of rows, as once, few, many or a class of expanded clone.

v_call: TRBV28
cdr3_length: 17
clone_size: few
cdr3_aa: ASSARPGLARIYTDTQY

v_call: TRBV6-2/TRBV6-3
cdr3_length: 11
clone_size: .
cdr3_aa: ASSYFIQETQY

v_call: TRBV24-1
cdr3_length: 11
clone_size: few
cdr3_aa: ATEGGYSYEQY

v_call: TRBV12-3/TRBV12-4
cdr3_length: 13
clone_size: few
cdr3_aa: ASSFRPGRTSGYT

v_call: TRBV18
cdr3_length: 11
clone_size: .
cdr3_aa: ASSPGAAREQY

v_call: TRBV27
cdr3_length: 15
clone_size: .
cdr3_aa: ASSFGLAGTNTGELF

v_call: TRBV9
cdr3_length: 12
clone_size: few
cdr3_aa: ASSVVAVPYEQY

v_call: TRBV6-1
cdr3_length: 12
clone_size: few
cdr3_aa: ASSPLGGGDTQY

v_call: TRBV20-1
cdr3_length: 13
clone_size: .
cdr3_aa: SAEGGLAASPTQY

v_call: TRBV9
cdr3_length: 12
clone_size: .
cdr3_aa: ASDRTGGIYGYT

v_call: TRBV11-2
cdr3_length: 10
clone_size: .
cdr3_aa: ASSLVWETQY

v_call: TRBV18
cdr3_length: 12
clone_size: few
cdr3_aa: ASSPPGGADTQY

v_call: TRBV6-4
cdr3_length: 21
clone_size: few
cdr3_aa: ASSSGQPGLASRAGVGADTQY

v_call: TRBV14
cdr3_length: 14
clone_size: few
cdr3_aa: ASSQKRTSRHNEQF

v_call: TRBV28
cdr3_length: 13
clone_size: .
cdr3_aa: ASRVRGTPNTEAF

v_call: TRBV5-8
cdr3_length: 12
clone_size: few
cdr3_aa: ANRATANTGELF

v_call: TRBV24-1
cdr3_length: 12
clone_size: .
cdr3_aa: ATSDLNPYNEQF

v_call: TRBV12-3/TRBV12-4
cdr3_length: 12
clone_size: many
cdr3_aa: ASSLSPFQETQY

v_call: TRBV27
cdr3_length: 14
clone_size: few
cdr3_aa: ASSLGTGGATDTQY

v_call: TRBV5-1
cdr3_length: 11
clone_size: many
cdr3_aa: ASSLVGNQPQH

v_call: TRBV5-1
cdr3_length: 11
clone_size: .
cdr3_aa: ASSLESVYEQY

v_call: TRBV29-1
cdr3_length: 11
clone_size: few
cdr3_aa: SVAGPYTGELF

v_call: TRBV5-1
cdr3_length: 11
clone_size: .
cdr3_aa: ASSPDGAGEQY

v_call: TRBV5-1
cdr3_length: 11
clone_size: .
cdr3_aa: ASSSQPSNEQF

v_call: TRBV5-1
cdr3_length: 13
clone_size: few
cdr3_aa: ASSWPGRHTDTQY

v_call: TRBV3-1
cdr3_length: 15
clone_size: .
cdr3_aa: ASSRTRDRGVNTEAF

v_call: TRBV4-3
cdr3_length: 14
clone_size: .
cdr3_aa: ASSQVGGRKNNEQF

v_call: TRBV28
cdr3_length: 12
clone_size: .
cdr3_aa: ASCSGTGFREQY

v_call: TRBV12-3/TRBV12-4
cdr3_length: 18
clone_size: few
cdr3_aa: ASNMGWGRSGKKQVGELF

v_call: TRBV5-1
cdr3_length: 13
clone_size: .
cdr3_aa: ASSLEGTRDNEQF

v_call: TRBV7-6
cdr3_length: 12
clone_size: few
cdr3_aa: ASSWAGGIYEQY

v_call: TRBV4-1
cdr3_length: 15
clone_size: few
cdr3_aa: ASSQDLTKWANYGYT

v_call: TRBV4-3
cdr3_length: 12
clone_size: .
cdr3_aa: ASSQFTGDHEQY

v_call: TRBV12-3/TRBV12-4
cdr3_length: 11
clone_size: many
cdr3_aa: ASSSGPNYGYT

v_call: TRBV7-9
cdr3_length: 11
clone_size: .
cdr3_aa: ASSLDGGSILF

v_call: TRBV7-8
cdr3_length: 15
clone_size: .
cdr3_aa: ASSGGLAGKASYEQY

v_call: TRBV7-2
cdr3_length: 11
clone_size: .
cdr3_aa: ASSYRATGEAF

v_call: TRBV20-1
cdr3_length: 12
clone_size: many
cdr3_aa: SARLRGSLYEQY

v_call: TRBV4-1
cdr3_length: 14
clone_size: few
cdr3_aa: ASSQLGQPSNQPQH

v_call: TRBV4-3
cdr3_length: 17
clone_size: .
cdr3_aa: ASSQDPGWPESSYNEQF

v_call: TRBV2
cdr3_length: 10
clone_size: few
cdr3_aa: ASKLEGSGYT

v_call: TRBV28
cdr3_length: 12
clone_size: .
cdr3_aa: ASSFIQDQETQY

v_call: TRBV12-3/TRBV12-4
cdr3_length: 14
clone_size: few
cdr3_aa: ASSRTSGGAHNEQF

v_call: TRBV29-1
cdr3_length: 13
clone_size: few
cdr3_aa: SVVRQSTHNYGYT

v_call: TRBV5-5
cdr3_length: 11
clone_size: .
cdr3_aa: ASSLVLLYEQY

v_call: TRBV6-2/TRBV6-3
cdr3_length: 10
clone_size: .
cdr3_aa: ASSPAAYGYT

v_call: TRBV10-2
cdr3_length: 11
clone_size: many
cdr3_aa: ASSGQGAYEQY

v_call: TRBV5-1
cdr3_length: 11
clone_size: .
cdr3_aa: ASSPGGIYEQY

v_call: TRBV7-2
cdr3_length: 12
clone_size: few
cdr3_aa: ASSYGLAQRGQF

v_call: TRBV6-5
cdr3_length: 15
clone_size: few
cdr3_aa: ASSYSIGRVRDTEAF

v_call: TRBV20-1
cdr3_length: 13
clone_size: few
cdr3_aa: SATGAKRKDTEAF

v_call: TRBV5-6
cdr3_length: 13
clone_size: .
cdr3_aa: ASSFSPDGTDTQY

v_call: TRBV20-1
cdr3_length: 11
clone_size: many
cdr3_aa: SAPQGRLDTQY

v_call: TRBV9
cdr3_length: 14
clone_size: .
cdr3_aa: ASSARTSGMTDTQY

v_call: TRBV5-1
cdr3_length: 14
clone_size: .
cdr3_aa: ASTTTDRGAPYEQY

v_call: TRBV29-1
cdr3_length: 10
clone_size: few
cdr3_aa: SEKQGGETQY

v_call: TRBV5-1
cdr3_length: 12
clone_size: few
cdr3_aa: ASSLAAGVREQY

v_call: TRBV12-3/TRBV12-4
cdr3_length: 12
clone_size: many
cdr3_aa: ASSIDGHSYEQY